This T cell receptor (beta chain) emerged from a study of shared clonotypes between healthy human individuals (dated by TCRdb to about 2020). Study-wide context: A few men and a couple of women, aged 18 to 49 years, made up the cohort. Leukapheresis yielded between about 0.94 and 9 billion PBMCs per donor. To increase sequencing depth and limit assay-specific biases, different laboratories used diverse techniques to prepare libraries and sequence TCR repertoires. To estimate repertoire size and how much clonotype sharing occurs between individuals, the study deeply sequenced the blood TCR repertoires of five healthy adults. For each donor, CD4 naive and CD4 memory were each given three plates, CD8 naive was given two plates, and CD8 memory was given one plate.

The donors were healthy, HIV-negative adults who had no recently reported acute infections or vaccinations. Every donor was a Caucasian adult living in Nashville, Tennessee, USA. CD8 memory samples were composed of magnetically selected CD45RO+ cells combined with CCR7-negative CD45RA+ effector memory (TemRA) cells. Blood was obtained by leukapheresis, after which PBMCs were separated by Ficoll-Histopaque density gradient centrifugation and cryopreserved in liquid nitrogen vapor phase. Analytical flow cytometry was used to check the purity and quantity of each magnetically sorted T cell population. Genomic DNA was isolated from every sorted fraction and measured by UV absorbance on a Nanodrop 2000c. On this clone itself: Which antigen it targets is not known. No qualities accompany the bases; no much larger clone lies one base away.

Using the deep immunoSEQ assay, TCR CDR3 regions were amplified from genomic DNA by multiplex PCR. Extracted genomic DNA from each cell subset was spread evenly across all wells of several immunoSEQ 96-well plates, with each plate serving as a replicate. For sorted subsets, around 200 ng genomic DNA, equal to 30,000 to 35,000 T cell genomes, was loaded into each replicate PCR. Purified libraries were measured with a Qubit 3.0 fluorometer, size-checked on a Bioanalyzer 2100, and measured again with the KAPA Library Quantification kit. A separate single-read 150-cycle Illumina NextSeq 550 flow cell was used to sequence each immunoSEQ 96-well plate. Under the source paper's analysis protocol: Because the immunoSEQ output included only junctional sequences and no quality scores, the filtering could not be the same as the filtering used for full-length reads. To assign V/J genes and CDR3, sequences were annotated against IMGT germline references using PyIR, a Python wrapper for IgBLAST v1.9. Reads were removed for weak V/J assignments (E-value above 1e-6), missing CDR3, stop codons, out-of-frame junctions, or ambiguous translated residues. V3J clonotypes were defined as sequences sharing the same inferred V gene, J gene, and CDR3 amino acid sequence. The percentage overlap between two repertoires was calculated by dividing the number of shared unique clonotypes by the size of the smaller repertoire. Richness of each repertoire was evaluated using RTK rarefaction, the Chao1 estimator, and Recon v2.1 estimates of unobserved clonotypes. For all TCRbeta clonotypes obtained by the gDNA method from a few donors, generation probabilities were computed with OLGA. Drawn from immuneACCESS, this table holds only the in-frame rearrangements with V and J called that TCRdb kept. Clones are partly lost; checked studies trace under half to an unresolved V gene and leave the rest unexplained. V and J calls plus clone size are reproduced from that table; the DNA served to infer D and trimming. A total of 600,000 to 750,000 clones appear in this sample, 90% of them only once. The ten largest clones capture 34% of the sample.

Reading from cysteine to phenylalanine, the CDR3 counts 16 amino acids. The entry retains the CDR3 DNA only, 48 bases that are in frame from base 1. Sequences MNHEY (CDR1) and SMNVEV (CDR2) are obtained from the germline V gene (reference sequence). Trimmed from V: 0 bases; trimmed from J: 6 bases; junction bases lacking a gene match: 6. The research as a whole found: Sampling was restricted to blood, and TCR repertoires in tissue are likely to differ from TCR repertoires in blood. The small number of donors limited the genetic and exposure-history diversity represented. Rarefaction of sorted-subset datasets indicated incomplete sequencing despite the large sequencing depth. Larger estimated clonotype richness was generally found for naive subsets than for memory subsets. Sharing across a few donors was observed for approximately 5% of naive CD4, 3% to 3.5% of naive CD8, about 2.3% of memory CD4, and over 0.3% of memory CD8 clonotypes. Compared with non-shared clonotypes, the clonotypes found in all four sorted-subset donors had higher generation probabilities. Pairwise subsampling led to the expectation that sequencing depth would affect the degree of clonotype sharing among donors.

Sequencing was done on a sample of memory CD8+ T cells from PBMCs. The cell subset or site label here, explained by the study, means: CD45RO+ cells pooled with CCR7-negative TemRA cells. Rearrangement joined TRBV27 to TRBJ1-1; TRBD1 matches 11 bases in the middle. This receptor was taken from a man between 18 and 29 years old in good health. Some clones in this sample may be carry-over from other donors' samples. The nucleotide sequence is TGTGCCAGCAGTTTATCCCCGGGGACAGGGGGACCTGAAGCTTTCTTT. Its protein is CASSLSPGTGGPEAFF.